This paragraph reports one T cell receptor beta chain. This clonotype was recorded many times. Which antigen it targets is not known. No base-level quality is on record; no much larger clone is a single base apart. The data originate from a study of CD8 T cells in ankylosing spondylitis (dated by TCRdb to the late 2010s). Study-wide context: The study set out to find disease-linked TCR variants by profiling T cell receptor beta repertoires in ankylosing spondylitis patients and healthy donors. The full study cohort was made up of about 25 ankylosing spondylitis patients and roughly 100 healthy donors. Peripheral blood was sampled, and synovial fluid was also collected from ankylosing spondylitis patients.

TCRdb shows the sequencer as Illumina HiSeq 2500. TCR beta libraries were prepared by quantitative 5'-RACE with molecular barcodes. The original pipeline was this. To identify disease-linked TCR variants, a new computational method was used, one built on a probabilistic model of VDJ rearrangement. TCRdb redid the processing of the public reads, applying fastp at Q25 and MiXCR, and retained in-frame beta chains. All rows with the same CDR3 protein become a single entry with the most common DNA and genes. The V and J calls reflect TCRdb's pipeline rather than the authors' work. Across this sample there are tens of thousands of distinct CDR3 sequences, with 2.5% to 3% seen only once. The ten largest account for approximately 7.6% of the sample. What the authors observed across the whole study: In peripheral blood, the disease-linked clones were found at relatively low frequencies and had a CD8+ phenotype. A TCR beta motif made up of fewer than 10 highly homologous amino acid variants appeared to be characteristic of blood from ankylosing spondylitis patients. Some motif variants had previously been reported in the synovial fluid and blood of reactive arthritis patients, which suggests shared mechanisms of disease initiation. The disease-linked clones were reported to be significantly enriched in matched synovial fluid samples from ankylosing spondylitis patients.

CDR1 is given as SGDLS and CDR2 as YYNGEE, both from the germline V gene. V drops 8 bases and J drops 1 base, leaving 15 bases in between. From its cysteine to its phenylalanine, the CDR3 spans 14 amino acids. Here the CDR3 DNA is all that survives: 42 bases in frame from base 1. The source of this sequence is a female donor with ankylosing spondylitis or in good health (not recorded which). The chain joins TRBV9 to TRBJ1-1; a weak D assignment points to TRBD1 (6 bases agree). Sequencing was carried out using blood, either unsorted or a sorted T cell fraction (not recorded which). The CDR3 protein: CASTRGTQNTEAFF. Here is the DNA: TGTGCCAGTACAAGAGGGACACAGAACACTGAAGCTTTCTTT.